The 29 T cell receptor beta chains presented below share a single source sample, sequenced in a study of shared clonotypes between healthy human individuals. This table comes from immunoSEQ multiplex PCR, and its TCRdb copy is limited to in-frame clones, with some not included. The sample consists of around 1,900,000 clones, around 93% of them appearing once. In the naive CD8 group, cells lacked CD45RO and were positively selected for CCR7, so terminally differentiated effector memory CD45RA+ cells were left out. Sequencing input: naive CD8+ T cells from PBMCs. The receptor source for this set is a man aged 18 to 35 in good health. Some clones in this sample may be carry-over from other donors' samples.

Turning to this clone: This same CDR3 is encoded by further DNA sequences in the sample. The chain uses TRBV29-1 and TRBJ2-1; TRBD2 matches at 14 bases. V shed 6 bases, J shed 6 bases, and the junction held 4 bases outside the gene matches. CDR1 SQVTM and CDR2 ANQGSEA come from the germline V gene. The CDR3 runs 14 residues. The CDR3 is CSVAGTSGSNEQFF. The DNA for the CDR3 is TGCAGCGTAGCCGGGACTAGCGGGAGCAATGAGCAGTTCTTC.

This clone was observed once. The chain links TRBV5-4 to TRBJ1-2, with D perhaps matching TRBD1 (6 bases). CDR1 SGHNT and CDR2 YYREEE come from the germline V gene (reference sequence). The CDR3 has 14 amino acids. Trimming removed 4 bases at V and 4 bases at J, with 14 bases between. CDR3 nucleotide sequence: TGTGCCAGCAGCCCCCTGGGAGGGGGCTATGGCTACACCTTC. Protein sequence: CASSPLGGGYGYTF.

The rearrangement uses TRBV5-6 and TRBJ2-3, with 7 nucleotides matching TRBD2. CDR1 and CDR2 from the germline V gene are SGHDT and YYEEEE. Unmatched junction bases numbered 7, after V lost 2 bases and J lost 1 base. This CDR3 region has 16 residues. The CDR3 reads CASSFASGFGTDTQYF. The CDR3 bases are TGTGCCAGCAGCTTTGCTAGCGGATTCGGCACAGATACGCAGTATTTT.

The chain joins TRBV13 to TRBJ1-5; maybe TRBD1 (6 bases). V was clipped by 3 bases and J by 0 bases, with 12 bases between them. From germline, CDR1 is PRHDT and CDR2 FYEKMQ (reference sequence). CDR3 length: 16 residues. In DNA form, the CDR3 reads TGTGCCAGCAGCTTTGGCAGGGGATTTAGCAATCAGCCCCAGCATTTT. This gives the protein CASSFGRGFSNQPQHF.

The rearrangement joins TRBV11-3 to TRBJ2-2; D may be TRBD1 or TRBD2 (5 bases each). Looked up from germline, CDR1 is SGHNT and CDR2 is YENEEA. The CDR3 length is 15 residues. With 5 bases removed from V and 5 bases from J, the gap between germline ends came to 15 bases. The CDR3 DNA follows: TGTGCCAGCAGCATAGGGGCGAGGGCTACCGGGGAGCTGTTTTTT. Translation gives CASSIGARATGELFF.

This chain links TRBV25-1 with TRBJ2-7, with a weak D call TRBD1 (5 bases). The CDR3 has 13 amino acids. V was pared by 3 bases and J by 4 bases, with 10 bases between. Germline V lookup: CDR1 MGHDK, CDR2 SYGVNS. In DNA, the CDR3 is TGTGCCAGCAGTGAGACAGCAAGTTACGAGCAGTACTTC. Translation: CASSETASYEQYF.

This chain links TRBV9 with TRBJ1-5, with D possibly TRBD1 on 6 matching bases. Germline V gene lookup returns CDR1 SGDLS and CDR2 YYNGEE. Between the trimmed V and J ends, which lost 0 bases and 5 bases, there was a span of 18 bases. The CDR3 loop spans 17 amino acids. CDR3 amino acids: CASSVGGAFPWDQPQHF. In nucleotides, the CDR3 is TGTGCCAGCAGCGTAGGGGGGGCCTTTCCGTGGGATCAGCCCCAGCATTTT.

J is TRBJ1-4 and V is TRBV15; D call uncertain. Germline V CDR1 and CDR2: LNHNV, YYDKDF (reference sequence). Trimming shortened V by 5 bases and J by 5 bases, and 12 bases separated the two germline ends. The CDR3 extends over 14 amino acids. CDR3 in DNA: TGTGCCACCAGCGCGCGGGCTCCGAATGAAAAACTGTTTTTT. Encoded protein: CATSARAPNEKLFF.

The chain employs TRBV4-3 and TRBJ2-2; D remains ambiguous. The germline CDR1 and CDR2 sequences are LGHNA and YSLEER. The germline V and J ends were trimmed by 2 bases and 1 base, with 11 bases remaining between them. This CDR3 has 16 residues. This chain's CDR3 is CASSQYGPKNTGELFF. The CDR3 coding sequence is TGCGCCAGCAGCCAATACGGACCGAAGAACACCGGGGAGCTGTTTTTT.

This chain connects TRBV7-9 to TRBJ2-3; the D gene is possibly TRBD2 (6 bases). Trimming took 7 bases from V and 1 from J, leaving 18 bases between them. The CDR3 runs to 16 residues. Germline V gene data show CDR1 as SEHNR and CDR2 as FQNEAQ (reference sequence). CDR3 nucleotides: TGTGCCAGCAAAGAATGGACTACCGAAGGCACAGATACGCAGTATTTT. It yields the protein CASKEWTTEGTDTQYF.

The chain uses TRBV9 and TRBJ2-5; maybe TRBD2 (5 bases). The CDR3 length is 17 residues. Looked up from germline, CDR1 is SGDLS and CDR2 is YYNGEE. V lost 5 bases and J lost 0, with 20 bases in between. The CDR3 coding sequence is TGTGCCAGCAGAGTACTTCCCCCCGGAGCGGACCAAGAGACCCAGTACTTC. It codes for CASRVLPPGADQETQYF.

V usage is TRBV21-1 and J usage is TRBJ1-1; the DNA was not used to check the table's D call, TRBD1. TRBV21-1 is termed a pseudogene. CDR3 length equals 17 residues. CDR3 sequence: CASSKARKGALNTEAFF. The DNA of the CDR3 is TGTGCCAGCAGCAAAGCGAGGAAGGGGGCCTTGAACACTGAAGCTTTCTTT.

V gene TRBV4-1 combines with J gene TRBJ2-7, with D unresolved. Germline V gene data show CDR1 as MGHRA and CDR2 as YSYEKL. V lost 0 bases, J lost 0 bases, and 15 bases lay in between. The CDR3 has 17 amino acids. CDR3 sequence reads: CASSQEPAATSSYEQYF. The CDR3 bases are TGCGCCAGCAGCCAAGAGCCGGCGGCTACCAGCTCCTACGAGCAGTACTTC.

This rearrangement joins TRBV5-1 to TRBJ1-1; D is ambiguous. Germline-derived CDR1 and CDR2 are SGHRS and YFSETQ. V lost 7 bases to trimming and J lost 1 base, with 11 bases between them. The CDR3 runs to 13 residues. CDR3 DNA sequence: TGCGCCAGCGGGTCGAGCCAGAACACTGAAGCTTTCTTT. Protein product: CASGSSQNTEAFF.

The V call is TRBV29-1, the J call TRBJ2-1; D might be TRBD2 (6 bases). CDR1 and CDR2 from the germline V gene are SQVTM and ANQGSEA. The length of the CDR3 is 15 residues. Trimming left V 1 base short and J 1 base short, with 11 bases between. CDR3 in amino acids: CSVEGRGKSYNEQFF. The CDR3 nucleotides are TGCAGCGTTGAAGGGAGGGGCAAATCCTACAATGAGCAGTTCTTC.

The chain is built from TRBV11-2 and TRBJ2-5, with a weak D call TRBD1 (5 bases). Germline V gene lookup returns CDR1 SGHAT and CDR2 FQNNGV. CDR3 length equals 14 residues. V was clipped by 0 bases and J by 7 bases, with 12 bases between them. This CDR3 reads CASSLDQGQGTQYF. The CDR3 region has the DNA TGTGCCAGCAGCTTAGATCAAGGCCAGGGGACCCAGTACTTC.

This chain uses TRBV10-3 with TRBJ2-1, with 12 bases lining up with TRBD2. The CDR3 is 14 residues long. Per the germline V gene, CDR1 is ENHRY and CDR2 is SYGVKD. V shed 10 bases, J shed 7 bases, and the junction held 8 bases outside the gene matches. CDR3 sequence (DNA): TGTGCCACGACGACTAGCGGGAGAGTTAATGAGCAGTTCTTC. Amino acid sequence: CATTTSGRVNEQFF.

The chain is built from TRBV29-1 and TRBJ1-1; D not certain. The CDR3 has 13 amino acids. The germline V and J ends were trimmed by 3 bases and 0 bases, with 8 bases remaining between them. Germline CDR1 and CDR2: SQVTM and ANQGSEA. The CDR3 here is CSVDAGLNTEAFF. The CDR3 nucleotides are TGCAGCGTTGATGCTGGATTGAACACTGAAGCTTTCTTT.

The rearrangement joins TRBV19 to TRBJ1-1; 9 positions match TRBD1. Germline V CDR1 and CDR2: LNHDA, SQIVND (reference sequence). V dropped 3 bases and J dropped 4; count of bases not matched to a gene: 3. CDR3 length equals 14 residues. Written as DNA, the CDR3 is TGTGCCAGTAGTATCGAGACAGGGGGCACTGAAGCTTTCTTT. It specifies CASSIETGGTEAFF.

The chain combines TRBV27 with TRBJ2-1, with 14 bases identical to TRBD2. CDR3 size: 18 residues. Germline values: CDR1 MNHEY, CDR2 SMNVEV (reference sequence). V was pared by 3 bases and J by 5 bases, with 9 bases of the junction left unmatched. This CDR3 is CASSFLIRLAGGNNEQFF. Written as DNA, the CDR3 is TGTGCCAGCAGTTTTCTCATTAGACTAGCGGGGGGGAACAATGAGCAGTTCTTC.

The chain recombines TRBV7-9 with TRBJ2-2; 10 nucleotides match TRBD1. There are 15 residues in the CDR3. The V gene's germline CDR1 is SEHNR and CDR2 FQNEAQ (reference sequence). J gave up 6 bases and V 6 bases, and 7 bases lay outside the gene matches. The CDR3: CASRGTGAGSGELFF. CDR3 in DNA: TGTGCCAGCAGAGGGACAGGGGCAGGGTCCGGGGAGCTGTTTTTT.

V is TRBV27 and J is TRBJ1-2; 8 bases align to TRBD1. Losses at the gene ends were 6 bases for V and 2 bases for J; bases not matched to a gene: 8. This CDR3 spans 15 amino acids. Germline V lookup: CDR1 MNHEY, CDR2 SMNVEV (reference sequence). This chain's CDR3 is CASSLRTGTNYGYTF. The DNA for the CDR3 is TGTGCCAGCAGCCTACGGACAGGGACAAACTATGGCTACACCTTC.

The V and J genes are TRBV28 and TRBJ1-1, with a tentative D call TRBD1 (5 bases). Germline loops: CDR1 MDHEN, CDR2 SYDVKM. The ends were cut back, 8 bases at V and 0 bases at J, with 16 bases in the middle. This CDR3 contains 15 residues. This chain's CDR3 is CASLNPGLMNTEAFF. The CDR3 DNA reads TGTGCCAGCCTTAATCCGGGACTCATGAACACTGAAGCTTTCTTT.

The genes are TRBV28 and TRBJ2-7, with D tentatively TRBD1 (6 bases). With 6 bases removed from V and 0 bases from J, the gap between germline ends came to 15 bases. In germline, CDR1 is MDHEN, CDR2 SYDVKM. The CDR3 runs to 15 residues. CDR3 sequence: CASSTTGSSSYEQYF. In DNA, the CDR3 is TGTGCCAGCAGCACGACAGGCTCCAGCTCCTACGAGCAGTACTTC.

The J gene is TRBJ1-1, the V gene TRBV19; TRBD1 agrees at 12 bases. CDR3 length: 18 amino acids. The germline V gene has CDR1 LNHDA and CDR2 SQIVND (reference sequence). The junction had 7 bases not matched to a gene; V was cut back by 0 bases and J by 2 bases. In DNA, the CDR3 is TGTGCCAGTAGTATAGAGTGGGACAGGGGGCGAAGAAACACTGAAGCTTTCTTT. Translated: CASSIEWDRGRRNTEAFF. Variable domain in full (rest from reference TRBV19 and TRBJ1-1): DGGITQSPKYLFRKEGQNVTLSCEQNLNHDAMYWYRQDPGQGLRLIYYSQIVNDFQKGDIAEGYSVSREKKESFPLTVTSAQKNPTAFYLCASSIEWDRGRRNTEAFFGQGTRLTVV.

The chain is built from TRBV27 and TRBJ1-2; D unclear. This CDR3 is 14 amino acids long. Trimming took off 6 bases at V and 2 bases at J, with 13 bases between the two ends. Germline V CDR1 and CDR2: MNHEY, SMNVEV (reference sequence). For the CDR3, the DNA is TGTGCCAGCAGCCCAGTCGGGCTGAACTATGGCTACACCTTC. Translating gives CASSPVGLNYGYTF.

This clone was counted a single time. Other DNA sequences of this sample code for an identical CDR3. The chain couples TRBV19 to TRBJ1-3; D is uncertain. This CDR3 is built from 15 residues. V gave up 5 bases and J gave up 0 bases, with 11 bases separating them. The germline V gene has CDR1 LNHDA and CDR2 SQIVND (reference sequence). The CDR3 coding sequence is TGTGCCAGTAGTCCCGGGCCATCCTCTGGAAACACCATATATTTT. This codes for CASSPGPSSGNTIYF.

The chain is built from TRBV27 and TRBJ2-2; D is uncertain. CDR3 length: 13 amino acids. Germline V gene lookup returns CDR1 MNHEY and CDR2 SMNVEV (reference sequence). V lost 7 bases and J lost 2, with 8 bases in between. CDR3 sequence (DNA): TGTGCCAGCACCATACTAAACACCGGGGAGCTGTTTTTT. It codes for CASTILNTGELFF.

The chain uses TRBV5-1 and TRBJ2-3; TRBD2 matches 9 bases. The CDR3 has 17 amino acids. Germline V gene sequence: CDR1 SGHRS, CDR2 YFSETQ. The trim removed 0 bases at V and 3 bases at J, leaving 8 bases unmatched. The CDR3 here is CASSLAGVAGETDTQYF. Written as DNA, the CDR3 is TGCGCCAGCAGCTTGGCCGGGGTAGCGGGAGAAACAGATACGCAGTATTTT.